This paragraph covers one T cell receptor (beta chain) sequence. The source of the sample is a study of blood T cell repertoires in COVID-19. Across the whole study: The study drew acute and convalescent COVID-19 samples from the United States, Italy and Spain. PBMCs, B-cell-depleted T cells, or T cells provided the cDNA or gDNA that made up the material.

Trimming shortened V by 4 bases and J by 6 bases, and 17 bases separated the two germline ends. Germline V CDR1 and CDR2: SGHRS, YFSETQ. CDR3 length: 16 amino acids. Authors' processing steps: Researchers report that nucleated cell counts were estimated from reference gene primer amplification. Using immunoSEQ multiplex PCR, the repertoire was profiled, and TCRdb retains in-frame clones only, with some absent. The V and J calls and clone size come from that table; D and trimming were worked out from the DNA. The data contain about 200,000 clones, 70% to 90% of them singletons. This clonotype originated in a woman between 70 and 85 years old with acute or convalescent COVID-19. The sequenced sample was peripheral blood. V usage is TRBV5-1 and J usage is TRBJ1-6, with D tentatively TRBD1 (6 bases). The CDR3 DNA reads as TGCGCCAGCAGCACCCAGGGCAGGGGTGGTAATTCACCCCTCCACTTT. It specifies CASSTQGRGGNSPLHF. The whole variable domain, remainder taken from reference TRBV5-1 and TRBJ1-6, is KAGVTQTPRYLIKTRGQQVTLSCSPISGHRSVSWYQQTPGQGLQFLFEYFSETQRNKGNFPGRFSGRQFSNSRSEMNVSTLELGDSALYLCASSTQGRGGNSPLHFGNGTRLTVT.